This T cell receptor beta chain was sequenced for a study of blood T cell repertoires in COVID-19. Across the whole study: Specimens from acute and convalescent COVID-19 originated in the United States, Italy and Spain. From T cells, B-cell-depleted T cells, or PBMCs came the material, which was cDNA or gDNA.

Germline CDR1 reads GTSNPN; CDR2 reads SVGIG (reference sequence). This CDR3 is 15 amino acids long. V lost 2 bases to trimming and J lost 6 bases; unmatched junction nucleotides: 5. In the original workflow: Amplifying reference gene primers gave estimates of nucleated cell counts. Assay: immunoSEQ multiplex PCR; the TCRdb copy retains only in-frame clones and omits some. The D gene and trimming were derived from the DNA, and the V and J assignments and clone size from that table. Seen here are about 200,000 clones, almost 90% observed once, and the top ten hold roughly 1.6%. The chain couples TRBV30 to TRBJ2-1, with 12 bases identical to TRBD2. The sequenced sample consisted of peripheral blood. This TCR derives from a man in his late teens or twenties with active or convalescent COVID-19. CDR3 protein: CAWSRTLAGGNEQFF. The CDR3 coding sequence is TGTGCCTGGAGTCGCACACTAGCGGGGGGCAATGAGCAGTTCTTC.